A selection of T cell receptor beta chains follows, all from one sample in a study of TIL therapy for anti-PD-1-resistant metastatic lung cancer. Profiled with immunoSEQ multiplex PCR; TCRdb holds only in-frame clones, not every one. Among about 50,000 clones listed, 60% to 85% were seen once. The sample consisted of tumor tissue, taken at baseline. The receptors stem from a person aged 25 to 79 with non-small cell lung cancer. CDR3s include the opening cysteine and the closing phenylalanine or tryptophan. The D gene is left open where the match is weak. Not every row has a clone size; where given, it reads once, few, many or a size class.

j_call | clone_size | d_call | v_call | cdr3_aa | cdr3_nt
TRBJ1-3 | NA | NA | TRBV19 | CASSIPGVGARMVSGNTIYF | TGTGCCAGTAGTATCCCCGGGGTGGGGGCGAGGATGGTCTCTGGAAACACCATATATTTT
TRBJ2-3 | NA | NA | TRBV2 | CASTLTAGSLADTQYF | TGTGCCAGCACCCTCACGGCGGGATCCCTGGCAGATACGCAGTATTTT
TRBJ2-7 | NA | TRBD2 | TRBV4-1 | CASGTPGLAGPAEQYF | TGCGCCAGCGGCACCCCGGGACTAGCGGGCCCCGCGGAGCAGTACTTC
TRBJ1-6 | NA | NA | TRBV9 | CASSEWSQPSSYNSPLHF | TGTGCCAGCAGCGAATGGTCGCAGCCGAGCTCCTATAATTCACCCCTCCACTTT
TRBJ2-5 | NA | NA | TRBV5-6 | CASSLGRGLETQYF | TGTGCCAGCAGCTTGGGGCGCGGCCTCGAGACCCAGTACTTC
TRBJ2-7 | NA | NA | TRBV11-2 | CASSLGPSYEQYF | TGTGCCAGCAGCTTAGGGCCATCCTACGAGCAGTACTTC
TRBJ2-1 | NA | NA | TRBV6-4 | CASSSYEQFF | TGTGCCAGCAGCAGCTATGAGCAGTTCTTC
TRBJ1-5 | NA | NA | TRBV18 | CASSPRSGFSQPQHF | TGTGCCAGCTCACCAAGGTCCGGGTTCAGTCAGCCCCAGCATTTT
TRBJ2-7 | NA | TRBD1 | TRBV9 | CASSIRTGDNEQYF | TGTGCCAGCAGCATCCGGACAGGGGACAACGAGCAGTACTTC
TRBJ2-2 | NA | NA | TRBV4-3 | CASSQDRGSAGELFF | TGCGCCAGCAGCCAAGATAGGGGGTCGGCCGGGGAGCTGTTTTTT
TRBJ2-5 | NA | NA | TRBV15 | CATSRGLIQGEETQYF | TGTGCCACCAGCAGGGGGCTGATTCAAGGGGAGGAGACCCAGTACTTC
TRBJ2-7 | once | NA | TRBV6-5 | CASRRSREQYF | TGTGCCAGCAGGCGGAGCAGAGAGCAGTACTTC
TRBJ2-3 | NA | TRBD1 | TRBV7-6 | CASSLAGQFSSTDTQYF | TGTGCCAGCAGCTTAGCGGGACAGTTCTCTAGCACAGATACGCAGTATTTT
TRBJ2-4 | NA | NA | TRBV5-4 | CASSIGVGGGAKNIQYF | TGTGCCAGCAGCATCGGGGTGGGGGGCGGAGCCAAAAACATTCAGTACTTC